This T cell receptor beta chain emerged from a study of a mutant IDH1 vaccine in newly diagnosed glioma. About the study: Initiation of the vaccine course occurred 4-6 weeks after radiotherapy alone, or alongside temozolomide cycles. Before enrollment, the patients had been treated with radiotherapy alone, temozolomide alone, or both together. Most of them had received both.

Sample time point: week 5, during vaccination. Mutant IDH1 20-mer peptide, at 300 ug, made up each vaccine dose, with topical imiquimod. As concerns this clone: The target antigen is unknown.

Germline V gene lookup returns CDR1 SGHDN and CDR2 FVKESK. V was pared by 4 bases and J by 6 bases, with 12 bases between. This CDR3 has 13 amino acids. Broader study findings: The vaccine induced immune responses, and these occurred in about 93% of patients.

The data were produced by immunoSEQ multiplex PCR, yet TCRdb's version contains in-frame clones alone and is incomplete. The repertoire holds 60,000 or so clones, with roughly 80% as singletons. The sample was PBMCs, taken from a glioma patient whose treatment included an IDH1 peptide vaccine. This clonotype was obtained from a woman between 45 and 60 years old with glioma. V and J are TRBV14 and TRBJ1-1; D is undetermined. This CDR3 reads CASSPPGFAEAFF. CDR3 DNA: TGTGCCAGCAGCCCCCCGGGCTTTGCTGAAGCTTTCTTT. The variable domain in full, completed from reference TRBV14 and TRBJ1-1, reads EAGVTQFPSHSVIEKGQTVTLRCDPISGHDNLYWYRRVMGKEIKFLLHFVKESKQDESGMPNNRFLAERTGGTYSTLKVQPAELEDSGVYFCASSPPGFAEAFFGQGTRLTVV.